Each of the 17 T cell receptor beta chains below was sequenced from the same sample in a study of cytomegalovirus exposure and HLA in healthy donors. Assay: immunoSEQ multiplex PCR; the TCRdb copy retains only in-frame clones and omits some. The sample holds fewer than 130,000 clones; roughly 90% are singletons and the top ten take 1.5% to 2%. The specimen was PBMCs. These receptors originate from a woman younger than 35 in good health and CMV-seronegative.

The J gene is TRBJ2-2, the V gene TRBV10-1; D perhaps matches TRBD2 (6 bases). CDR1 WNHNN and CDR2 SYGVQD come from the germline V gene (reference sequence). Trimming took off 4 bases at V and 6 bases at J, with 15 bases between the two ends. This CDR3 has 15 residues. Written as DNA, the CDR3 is TGCGCCAGCAGTGTGGTAGGGGAGGTGGCCGGGGAGCTGTTTTTT. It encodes CASSVVGEVAGELFF.

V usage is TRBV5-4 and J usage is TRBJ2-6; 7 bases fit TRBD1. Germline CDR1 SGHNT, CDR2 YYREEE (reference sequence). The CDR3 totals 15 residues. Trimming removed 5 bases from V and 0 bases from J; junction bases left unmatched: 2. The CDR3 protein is CASRGTVSGANVLTF. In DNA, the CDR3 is TGTGCCAGCAGGGGGACAGTCTCTGGGGCCAACGTCCTGACTTTC.

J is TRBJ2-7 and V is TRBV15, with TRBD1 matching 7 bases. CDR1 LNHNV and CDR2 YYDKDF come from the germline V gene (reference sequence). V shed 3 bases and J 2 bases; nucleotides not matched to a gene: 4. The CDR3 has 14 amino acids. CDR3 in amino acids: CATSRPGQTYEQYF. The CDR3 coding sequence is TGTGCCACCAGCAGGCCGGGACAGACCTACGAGCAGTACTTC.

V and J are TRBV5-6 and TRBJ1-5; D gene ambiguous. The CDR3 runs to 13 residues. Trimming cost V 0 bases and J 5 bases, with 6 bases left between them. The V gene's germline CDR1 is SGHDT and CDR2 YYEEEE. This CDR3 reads CASSLGPDQPQHF. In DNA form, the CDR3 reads TGTGCCAGCAGCTTGGGTCCCGATCAGCCCCAGCATTTT.

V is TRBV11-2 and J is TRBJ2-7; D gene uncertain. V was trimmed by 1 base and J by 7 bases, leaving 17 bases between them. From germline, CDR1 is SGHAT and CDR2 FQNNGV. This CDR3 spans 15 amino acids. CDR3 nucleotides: TGTGCCAGCAGCTTAGTCAGGAACATTAAGATAGAGCAGTACTTC. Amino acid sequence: CASSLVRNIKIEQYF.

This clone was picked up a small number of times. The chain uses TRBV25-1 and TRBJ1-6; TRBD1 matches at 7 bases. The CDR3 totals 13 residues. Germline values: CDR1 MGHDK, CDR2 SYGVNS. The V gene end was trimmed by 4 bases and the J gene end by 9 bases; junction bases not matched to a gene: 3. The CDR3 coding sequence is TGTGCCAGCAGTGCGACAGGGCGTTCACCCCTCCACTTT. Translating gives CASSATGRSPLHF. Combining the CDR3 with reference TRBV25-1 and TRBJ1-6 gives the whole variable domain EADIYQTPRYLVIGTGKKITLECSQTMGHDKMYWYQQDPGMELHLIHYSYGVNSTEKGDLSSESTVSRIRTEHFPLTLESARPSHTSQYLCASSATGRSPLHFGNGTRLTVT.

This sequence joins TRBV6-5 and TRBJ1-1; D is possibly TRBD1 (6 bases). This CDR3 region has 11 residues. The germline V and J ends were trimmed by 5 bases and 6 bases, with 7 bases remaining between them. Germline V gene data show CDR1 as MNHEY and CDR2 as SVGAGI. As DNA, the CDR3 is TGTGCCAGCAGTCCAGGGGCTGAAGCTTTCTTT. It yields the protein CASSPGAEAFF.

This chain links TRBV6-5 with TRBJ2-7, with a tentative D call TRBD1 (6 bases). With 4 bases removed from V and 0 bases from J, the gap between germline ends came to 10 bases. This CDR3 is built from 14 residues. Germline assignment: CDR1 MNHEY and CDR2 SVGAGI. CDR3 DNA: TGTGCCAGCAGTTCCGGGACAAACTCCTACGAGCAGTACTTC. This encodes CASSSGTNSYEQYF.

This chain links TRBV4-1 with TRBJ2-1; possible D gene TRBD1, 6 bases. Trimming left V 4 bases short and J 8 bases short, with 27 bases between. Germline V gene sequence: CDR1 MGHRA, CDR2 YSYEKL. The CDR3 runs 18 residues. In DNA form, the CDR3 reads TGCGCCAGCAGCCCCTCGGGCGGCAGGGGAGTAGGGGTTGATGAGCAGTTCTTC. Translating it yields CASSPSGGRGVGVDEQFF.

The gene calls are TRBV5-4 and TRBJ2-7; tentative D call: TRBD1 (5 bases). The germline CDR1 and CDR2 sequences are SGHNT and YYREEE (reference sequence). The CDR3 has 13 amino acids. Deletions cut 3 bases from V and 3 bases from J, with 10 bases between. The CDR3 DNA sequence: TGTGCCAGCAGCTCCGACAGCGACTACGAGCAGTACTTC. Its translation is CASSSDSDYEQYF.

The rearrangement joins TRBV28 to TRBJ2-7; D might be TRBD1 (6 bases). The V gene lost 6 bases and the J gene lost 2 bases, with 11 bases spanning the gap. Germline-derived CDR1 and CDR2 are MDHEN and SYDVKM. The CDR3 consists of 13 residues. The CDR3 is CASSPAGAYEQYF. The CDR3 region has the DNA TGTGCCAGCAGCCCAGCAGGGGCCTACGAGCAGTACTTC.

CDR3 amino acids: CASSYRGQGTYEQYF. Written as DNA, the CDR3 is TGTGCCAGCAGTTACCGGGGACAGGGTACCTACGAGCAGTACTTC. The rearrangement joins TRBV6-5 to TRBJ2-7; TRBD1 matches 9 bases. Unmatched junction bases numbered 4, after V lost 2 bases and J lost 2 bases. The CDR3 length is 15 residues. CDR1 is MNHEY, CDR2 SVGAGI, per germline.

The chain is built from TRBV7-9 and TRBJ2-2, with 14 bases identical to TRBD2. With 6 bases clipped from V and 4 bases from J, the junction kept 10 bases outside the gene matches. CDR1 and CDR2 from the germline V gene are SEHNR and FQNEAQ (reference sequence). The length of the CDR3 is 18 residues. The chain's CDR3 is CASRTTLGLAGVTGELFF. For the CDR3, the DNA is TGTGCCAGCAGAACCACCTTGGGACTAGCGGGGGTCACCGGGGAGCTGTTTTTT.

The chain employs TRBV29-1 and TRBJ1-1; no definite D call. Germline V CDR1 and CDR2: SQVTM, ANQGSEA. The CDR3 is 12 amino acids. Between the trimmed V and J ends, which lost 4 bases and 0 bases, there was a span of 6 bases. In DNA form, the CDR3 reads TGCAGCGTTGTACAGTTGAACACTGAAGCTTTCTTT. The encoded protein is CSVVQLNTEAFF.

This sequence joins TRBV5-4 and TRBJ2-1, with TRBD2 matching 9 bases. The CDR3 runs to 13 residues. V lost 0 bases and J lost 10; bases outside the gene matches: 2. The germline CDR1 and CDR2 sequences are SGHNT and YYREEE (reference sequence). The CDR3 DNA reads TGTGCCAGCAGCTTGGGGACTAGCGTCGAGCAGTTCTTC. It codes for CASSLGTSVEQFF.

The CDR3 loop is CASSPGTPDTEAFF. CDR3 nucleotides: TGTGCCAGCAGCCCTGGGACACCAGACACTGAAGCTTTCTTT. The chain has TRBV28 and TRBJ1-1; tentatively, D is TRBD1 (6 bases). With 6 bases removed from V and 3 bases from J, the gap between germline ends came to 14 bases. The germline CDR1 and CDR2 sequences are MDHEN and SYDVKM. CDR3 length: 14 amino acids. Full variable domain (outside the CDR3, taken from reference TRBV28 and TRBJ1-1): DVKVTQSSRYLVKRTGEKVFLECVQDMDHENMFWYRQDPGLGLRLIYFSYDVKMKEKGDIPEGYSVSREKKERFSLILESASTNQTSMYLCASSPGTPDTEAFFGQGTRLTVV.

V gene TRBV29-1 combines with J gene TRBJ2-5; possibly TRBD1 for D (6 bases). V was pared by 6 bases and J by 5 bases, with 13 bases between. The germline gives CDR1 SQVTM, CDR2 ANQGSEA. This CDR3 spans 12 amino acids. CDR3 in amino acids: CSVQGPPETQYF. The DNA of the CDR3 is TGCAGCGTACAGGGACCCCCCGAGACCCAGTACTTC. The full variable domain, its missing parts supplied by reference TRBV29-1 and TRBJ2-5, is SAVISQKPSRDICQRGTSLTIQCQVDSQVTMMFWYRQQPGQSLTLIATANQGSEATYESGFVIDKFPISRPNLTFSTLTVSNMSPEDSSIYLCSVQGPPETQYFGPGTRLLVL.